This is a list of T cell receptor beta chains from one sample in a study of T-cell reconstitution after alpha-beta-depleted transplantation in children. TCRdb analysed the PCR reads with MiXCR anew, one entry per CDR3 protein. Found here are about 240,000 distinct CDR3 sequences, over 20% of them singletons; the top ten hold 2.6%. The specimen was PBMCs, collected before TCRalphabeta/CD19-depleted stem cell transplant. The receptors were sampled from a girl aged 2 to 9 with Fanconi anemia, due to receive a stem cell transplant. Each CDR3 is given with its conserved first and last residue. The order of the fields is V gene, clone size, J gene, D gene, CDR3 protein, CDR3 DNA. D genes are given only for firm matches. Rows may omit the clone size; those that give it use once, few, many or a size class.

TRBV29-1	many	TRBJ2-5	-	CSVVGRTYQETQYF	TGCAGCGTTGTGGGCAGAACGTACCAAGAGACCCAGTACTTC
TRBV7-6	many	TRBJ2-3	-	CATALVFSDTQYF	TGTGCCACCGCACTAGTATTTTCAGATACGCAGTATTTT
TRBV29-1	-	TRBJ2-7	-	CSVGPRSGNYEQYF	TGCAGCGTTGGCCCGCGTAGTGGGAACTACGAGCAGTACTTC
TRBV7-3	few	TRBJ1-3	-	CASSLDSFSGNTIYF	TGTGCCAGCAGCTTAGACTCCTTCTCTGGAAACACCATATATTTT
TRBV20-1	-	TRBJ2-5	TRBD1	CSARTGGYQETQYF	TGCAGTGCAAGGACAGGGGGCTACCAAGAGACCCAGTACTTC
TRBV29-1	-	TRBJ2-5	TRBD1	CSVDRAGGAETQYF	TGCAGCGTTGATCGGGCAGGGGGCGCAGAGACCCAGTACTTC
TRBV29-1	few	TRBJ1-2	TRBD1	CSVEDLDRGYGYTF	TGCAGCGTTGAAGACCTCGACAGGGGGTATGGCTACACCTTC
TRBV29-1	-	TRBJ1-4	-	CSKRLGEPTNEKLFF	TGCAGTAAAAGATTAGGGGAACCAACTAATGAAAAACTGTTTTTT
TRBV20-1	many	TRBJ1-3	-	CSARAPQEGNTIYF	TGCAGTGCTAGAGCACCCCAGGAGGGGAACACCATATATTTT
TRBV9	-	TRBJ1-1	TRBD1	CASSATGGLNTEAFF	TGTGCCAGCAGCGCCACAGGGGGCCTGAACACTGAAGCTTTCTTT
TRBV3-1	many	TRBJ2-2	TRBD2	CASSQIAGVGTGELFF	TGTGCCAGCAGCCAGATAGCGGGAGTCGGCACCGGGGAGCTGTTTTTT
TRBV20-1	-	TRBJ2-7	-	CSARYDIGVPYEQYF	TGCAGTGCTAGATACGACATAGGGGTGCCCTACGAGCAGTACTTC
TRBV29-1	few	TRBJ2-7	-	CSVRGPTSYEQYF	TGCAGCGTTCGGGGGCCTACGTCCTACGAGCAGTACTTC
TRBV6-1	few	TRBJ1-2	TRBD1	CASSIGQAHYGYTF	TGTGCCAGCAGTATTGGACAGGCACACTATGGCTACACCTTC
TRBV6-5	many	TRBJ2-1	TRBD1	CASSYLAGQGYNEQFF	TGTGCCAGCAGTTACCTAGCTGGACAGGGGTACAATGAGCAGTTCTTC
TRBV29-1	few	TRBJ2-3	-	CSWKEGITDTQYF	TGCAGCTGGAAAGAGGGAATCACAGATACGCAGTATTTT
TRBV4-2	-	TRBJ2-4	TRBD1	CASSHDRGTLNIQYF	TGTGCCAGCAGCCACGACAGGGGGACTCTTAACATTCAGTACTTC
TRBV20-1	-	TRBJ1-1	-	CSASPGSGTEAFF	TGCAGTGCTAGTCCGGGATCGGGGACTGAAGCTTTCTTT
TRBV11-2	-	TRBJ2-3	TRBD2	CASSVSGGSADTQYF	TGTGCCAGCAGCGTTAGCGGGGGAAGCGCAGATACGCAGTATTTT
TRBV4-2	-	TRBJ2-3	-	CASSQPTGLTDTQYF	TGTGCCAGCAGCCAACCGACTGGTCTGACAGATACGCAGTATTTT
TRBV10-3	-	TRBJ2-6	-	CAISTVAGANVLTF	TGTGCCATCAGTACTGTAGCTGGGGCCAACGTCCTGACTTTC
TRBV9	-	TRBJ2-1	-	CASSVADRVNEQFF	TGTGCCAGCAGCGTAGCGGACAGAGTTAATGAGCAGTTCTTC
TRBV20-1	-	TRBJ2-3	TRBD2	CSVPREGTDTQYF	TGCAGTGTGCCTCGGGAGGGCACAGATACGCAGTATTTT
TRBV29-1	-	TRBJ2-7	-	CSAEVGKDYEQYF	TGCAGCGCCGAGGTGGGTAAGGACTACGAGCAGTACTTC
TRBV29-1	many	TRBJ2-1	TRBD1	CSVARGQGGNEQFF	TGCAGCGTTGCCAGGGGGCAGGGGGGCAATGAGCAGTTCTTC
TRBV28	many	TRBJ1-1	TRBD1	CASGRGRWTEAFF	TGTGCCAGCGGCAGGGGGCGGTGGACTGAAGCTTTCTTT
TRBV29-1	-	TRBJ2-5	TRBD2	CSVGGGRQTQYF	TGCAGCGTTGGGGGCGGGAGACAGACCCAGTACTTC
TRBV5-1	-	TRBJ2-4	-	CASSVDGASFNIQYF	TGCGCCAGCAGCGTCGACGGGGCCTCTTTCAACATTCAGTACTTC
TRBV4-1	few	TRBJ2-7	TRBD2	CASSPLAIAGGPWEQYF	TGCGCCAGCAGCCCACTGGCTATAGCGGGAGGGCCATGGGAGCAGTACTTC
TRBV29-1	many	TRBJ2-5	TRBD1	CSVGQGFQETQYF	TGCAGCGTTGGACAGGGGTTCCAAGAGACCCAGTACTTC